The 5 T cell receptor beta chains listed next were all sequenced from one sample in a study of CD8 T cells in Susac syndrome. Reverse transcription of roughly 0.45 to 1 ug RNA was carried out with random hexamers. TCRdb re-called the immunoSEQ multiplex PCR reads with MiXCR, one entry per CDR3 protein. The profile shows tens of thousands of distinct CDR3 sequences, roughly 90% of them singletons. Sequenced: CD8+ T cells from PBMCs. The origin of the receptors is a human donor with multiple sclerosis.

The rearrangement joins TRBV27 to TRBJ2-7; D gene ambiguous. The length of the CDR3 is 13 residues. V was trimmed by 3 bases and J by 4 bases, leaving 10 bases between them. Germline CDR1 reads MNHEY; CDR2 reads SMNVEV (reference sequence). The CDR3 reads CASSFQSPYEQYF. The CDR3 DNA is TGTGCCAGCAGTTTTCAGAGTCCGTACGAGCAGTACTTC.

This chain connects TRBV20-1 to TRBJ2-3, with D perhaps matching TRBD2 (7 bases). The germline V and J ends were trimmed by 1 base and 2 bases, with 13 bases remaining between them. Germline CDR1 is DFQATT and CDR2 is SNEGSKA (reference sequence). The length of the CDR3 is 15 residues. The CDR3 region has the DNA TGCAGTGCTAGAGGGGGGCGGGAGACCACAGATACGCAGTATTTT. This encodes CSARGGRETTDTQYF.

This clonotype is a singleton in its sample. The chain's CDR3 is CASSQESGGTSYEQYF. The CDR3 coding sequence is TGCGCCAGCAGCCAAGAGTCAGGCGGTACTTCCTACGAGCAGTACTTC. The J gene is TRBJ2-7, the V gene TRBV4-3; D gene unclear. The CDR3 has 16 amino acids. V lost 0 bases and J 1 base, leaving 13 bases between the germline ends. Germline assignment: CDR1 LGHNA and CDR2 YSLEER.

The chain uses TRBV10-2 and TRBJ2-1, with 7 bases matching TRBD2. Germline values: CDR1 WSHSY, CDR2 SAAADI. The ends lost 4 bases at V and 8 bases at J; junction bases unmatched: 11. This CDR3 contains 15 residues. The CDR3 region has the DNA TGCGCCAGCAGTGTGGCTGGGGGGGGGTCGGATGAGCAGTTCTTC. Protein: CASSVAGGGSDEQFF.

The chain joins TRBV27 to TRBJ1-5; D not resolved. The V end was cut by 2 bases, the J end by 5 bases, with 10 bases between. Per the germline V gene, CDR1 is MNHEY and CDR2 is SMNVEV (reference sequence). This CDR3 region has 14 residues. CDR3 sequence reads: CASSLKGSDQPQHF. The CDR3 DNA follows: TGTGCCAGCAGTTTAAAGGGCAGCGATCAGCCCCAGCATTTT.